This T cell receptor (beta chain) was identified in a study of shared clonotypes between healthy human individuals. Positively selected for CCR7, the CD45RO-negative cells used as naive CD8 cells excluded terminally differentiated effector memory CD45RA+ cells. Profiling relied on immunoSEQ multiplex PCR, and the TCRdb table lists in-frame clones only, not all of them. The table has hundreds of thousands of clones, around 90% seen once; the top ten hold more than 20%. The origin of this receptor is a man aged 25-45 years in good health. Sequencing was performed on naive CD8+ T cells sorted from blood.

The DNA of the CDR3 is TGTGCCAGCAGCTTAGCTTCAGGTGGGAACACTGAAGCTTTCTTT. Residues: CASSLASGGNTEAFF. This sequence joins TRBV7-8 and TRBJ1-1, with no clear D. V lost 0 bases to trimming and J lost 1 base, with 9 bases between them. In germline, CDR1 is SGHVS, CDR2 FQNEAQ. The CDR3 totals 15 residues.